The 22 T cell receptor beta chains in this list originate from one sample, sequenced in a study of T cells after posttransplantation cyclophosphamide. TCRdb's table, derived via immunoSEQ multiplex PCR, lists solely in-frame clones and lacks some. The sample comprises 25,000 to 35,000 clones, 80% to 90% of which are singletons, and 14% to 15% rests with the top ten. Material: PBMCs. The receptors come from a woman aged 40-49 years with a blood cancer, CMV-positive, and with a related stem cell donor.

The chain joins TRBV7-3 to TRBJ2-1, with TRBD1 identical over 8 bases. Trimming took 2 bases from V and 8 from J; bases not matched to a gene: 5. CDR3 size: 14 residues. CDR1 is SGHTA, CDR2 FQGTGA, per germline. The CDR3 reads CASSLGTGRDEQFF. The CDR3 coding sequence is TGTGCCAGCAGCTTAGGGACAGGCCGCGATGAGCAGTTCTTC.

The chain links TRBV7-9 to TRBJ2-1; 8 positions agree with TRBD2. Germline loops: CDR1 SEHNR, CDR2 FQNEAQ (reference sequence). Trimming cost V 6 bases and J 2 bases; bases outside gene matches: 6. There are 15 residues in the CDR3. CDR3 protein: CASSIGRGAYNEQFF. CDR3 nucleotides: TGTGCCAGCAGTATAGGGCGGGGGGCCTACAATGAGCAGTTCTTC.

The rearrangement joins TRBV9 to TRBJ1-6, with 7 bases that match TRBD1. The J segment lost 13 bases and the V segment lost 6 bases, leaving 13 bases of the junction unmatched. Germline-derived CDR1 and CDR2 are SGDLS and YYNGEE. This CDR3 is built from 14 residues. CDR3 in DNA: TGTGCCAGCAACGAAGAGGCAGGGGGTCCCCCCCTCCACTTT. Its translation: CASNEEAGGPPLHF.

This clone was seen once. The chain has TRBV18 and TRBJ2-1; 10 positions match TRBD2. The ends lost 6 bases at V and 4 bases at J; junction bases unmatched: 6. The CDR3 runs 15 residues. The V gene's germline CDR1 is KGHSH and CDR2 LQKENI. CDR3 DNA: TGTGCCAGCTCCTGGACTAGCGGTAAATACAATGAGCAGTTCTTC. Protein sequence: CASSWTSGKYNEQFF. Filled out from reference TRBV18 and TRBJ2-1, the complete variable domain reads NAGVMQNPRHLVRRRGQEARLRCSPMKGHSHVYWYRQLPEEGLKFMVYLQKENIIDESGMPKERFSAEFPKEGPSILRIQQVVRGDSAAYFCASSWTSGKYNEQFFGPGTRLTVL.

The CDR3 DNA sequence: TGTGCCAGTAGTATACCCTCGGCCGGCCACGGGGCAGATACGCAGTATTTT. Protein: CASSIPSAGHGADTQYF. This chain uses TRBV19 with TRBJ2-3, with a weak D call TRBD2 (5 bases). V shed 2 bases and J shed 4 bases, with 19 bases lying between them. This CDR3 contains 17 residues. Germline V gene sequence: CDR1 LNHDA, CDR2 SQIVND (reference sequence).

The chain employs TRBV6-1 and TRBJ1-1; maybe TRBD1 (5 bases). Trimming took off 5 bases at V and 5 bases at J, with 12 bases between the two ends. This CDR3 region has 13 residues. CDR1 is MNHNS and CDR2 is SASEGT in the germline V gene. The CDR3 nucleotides are TGTGCCAGCAGTTCAGGGTTACAGACTGAAGCTTTCTTT. Residues: CASSSGLQTEAFF.

This clone was seen just once. The J gene is TRBJ1-2, the V gene TRBV28, with D maybe TRBD1 (5 bases). Germline loops: CDR1 MDHEN, CDR2 SYDVKM. The CDR3 has 14 residues. V lost 2 bases and J lost 4, with 11 bases in between. The CDR3 region has the DNA TGTGCCAGCAGTTTACAGGGCAAACCCTATGGCTACACCTTC. This gives the protein CASSLQGKPYGYTF.

The chain employs TRBV2 and TRBJ1-1; 10 nucleotides line up with TRBD1. Trimming removed 5 bases from V and 4 bases from J; junction bases left unmatched: 1. CDR1 SNHLY and CDR2 FYNNEI come from the germline V gene. The CDR3 consists of 13 residues. CDR3 sequence (DNA): TGTGCCAGCAGTTGGACAGGGGGCACTGAAGCTTTCTTT. Amino acids: CASSWTGGTEAFF.

V usage is TRBV7-2 and J usage is TRBJ1-1; D is uncertain. The CDR3 spans 16 residues. Germline V lookup: CDR1 SGHTA, CDR2 FQGNSA. Trimming left V 2 bases short and J 2 bases short, with 15 bases between. The CDR3 DNA reads TGTGCCAGCAGCTTATTGACACGTAGGAAAAACACTGAAGCTTTCTTT. Protein product: CASSLLTRRKNTEAFF.

The V call is TRBV6-1, the J call TRBJ2-7, with a weak D call TRBD2 (7 bases). The germline gives CDR1 MNHNS, CDR2 SASEGT. This CDR3 has 13 residues. Trimming shortened V by 5 bases and J by 5 bases, and 13 bases separated the two germline ends. The CDR3 nucleotides are TGTGCCAGCAGTCGGGGGGCCGAGAACGAGCAGTACTTC. Its translation is CASSRGAENEQYF.

This clone showed up just once. The chain employs TRBV10-2 and TRBJ2-7; weak D call: TRBD1 (5 bases). This CDR3 contains 16 residues. Germline V gene data show CDR1 as WSHSY and CDR2 as SAAADI. Trimming cost V 0 bases and J 0 bases, with 12 bases left between them. The CDR3 here is CASSESWGLSSYEQYF. The CDR3 nucleotides read TGCGCCAGCAGTGAGTCGTGGGGCCTTAGCTCCTACGAGCAGTACTTC.

This clone was found a few times. The chain has TRBV2 and TRBJ1-1, with D possibly matching TRBD1 (6 bases). There are 11 residues in the CDR3. The germline gives CDR1 SNHLY, CDR2 FYNNEI. The V and J ends lost 6 bases and 4 bases respectively, with 6 bases between them. CDR3 sequence reads: CASSRGTEAFF. The CDR3 bases are TGTGCCAGCAGCAGGGGCACTGAAGCTTTCTTT.

V and J are TRBV5-1 and TRBJ2-7; 9 bases are a match to TRBD1. The V segment lost 0 bases and the J segment 3 bases; nucleotides outside the gene matches: 1. Germline values: CDR1 SGHRS, CDR2 YFSETQ. The CDR3 consists of 14 residues. The CDR3 sequence is CASSLGQGVYEQYF. CDR3 nucleotide sequence: TGCGCCAGCAGCTTGGGACAGGGGGTCTACGAGCAGTACTTC.

The chain links TRBV6-6 to TRBJ1-5, with D possibly TRBD1 on 5 matching bases. The CDR3 sequence is 13 residues long. Per the germline V gene, CDR1 is MNHNY and CDR2 is SVGAGI (reference sequence). V was trimmed by 2 bases and J by 4 bases, leaving 6 bases between them. CDR3 coding DNA: TGTGCCAGCAGTTACAGGGGAAATCAGCCCCAGCATTTT. Its protein is CASSYRGNQPQHF.

V and J are TRBV28 and TRBJ2-3; a possible D gene is TRBD2 (5 bases). Deletions cut 3 bases from V and 2 bases from J, with 12 bases between. The CDR3 loop spans 15 amino acids. Looked up from germline, CDR1 is MDHEN and CDR2 is SYDVKM. CDR3 residues: CASSLEVANTDTQYF. The CDR3 DNA reads TGTGCCAGCAGTTTGGAGGTGGCAAACACAGATACGCAGTATTTT.

The chain links TRBV7-2 to TRBJ2-1, with 9 bases aligning to TRBD1. CDR1 SGHTA and CDR2 FQGNSA come from the germline V gene. The V segment lost 5 bases and the J segment 8 bases; nucleotides outside the gene matches: 10. The length of the CDR3 is 15 residues. CDR3 amino acids: CASSKNRGRQDEQFF. CDR3 coding DNA: TGTGCCAGCAGCAAAAACAGGGGGCGCCAGGATGAGCAGTTCTTC.

The sample holds a few counts of this clone. The rearrangement links TRBV7-2 to TRBJ2-3; the D is unclear. V lost 1 base and J 9 bases, leaving 8 bases between the germline ends. The length of the CDR3 is 12 residues. Germline CDR1 and CDR2: SGHTA and FQGNSA. The CDR3 here is CASSLVAETQYF. CDR3 nucleotide sequence: TGTGCCAGCAGCTTAGTGGCGGAGACGCAGTATTTT.

This clone appeared once. V usage is TRBV23-1 and J usage is TRBJ2-7; 14 bases are shared with TRBD2. TRBV23-1 is treated as an ORF (open reading frame) with a function not yet certain. The CDR3 runs 19 residues. Trimming took 4 bases from V and 2 from J; bases not matched to a gene: 13. The chain's CDR3 is CASSPHRTSGGNGTYEQYF. In DNA form, the CDR3 reads TGCGCCAGCAGTCCCCACCGGACTAGCGGGGGGAACGGAACCTACGAGCAGTACTTC.

The chain combines TRBV5-1 with TRBJ2-3, with 7 bases identical to TRBD1. The CDR3 has 15 amino acids. Unmatched junction bases numbered 5, after V lost 4 bases and J lost 0 bases. Germline assignment: CDR1 SGHRS and CDR2 YFSETQ. CDR3 in amino acids: CASSPGTASTDTQYF. The CDR3 bases are TGCGCCAGCAGCCCAGGGACAGCTAGCACAGATACGCAGTATTTT. The entire variable domain, with the rest obtained from reference TRBV5-1 and TRBJ2-3, is as follows: KAGVTQTPRYLIKTRGQQVTLSCSPISGHRSVSWYQQTPGQGLQFLFEYFSETQRNKGNFPGRFSGRQFSNSRSEMNVSTLELGDSALYLCASSPGTASTDTQYFGPGTRLTVL.

The V call is TRBV6-5, the J call TRBJ1-1; D may be TRBD1 (6 bases). V shed 2 bases and J shed 8 bases, with 9 bases lying between them. This CDR3 has 12 amino acids. Germline-derived CDR1 and CDR2 are MNHEY and SVGAGI. The CDR3 is CASSYTGTEAFF. CDR3 in DNA: TGTGCCAGCAGTTACACCGGGACAGAAGCTTTCTTT.

V gene TRBV28 combines with J gene TRBJ2-7; 16 bases line up with TRBD2. CDR1 and CDR2 from the germline V gene are MDHEN and SYDVKM. This CDR3 comprises 18 residues. Trimming at V came to 5 bases and at J to 5 bases, leaving 12 bases not matched to a gene. The CDR3 sequence is CASSHGTSGGAVGNEQYF. The CDR3 region has the DNA TGTGCCAGCAGTCACGGGACTAGCGGGGGGGCGGTTGGTAACGAGCAGTACTTC.

This chain uses TRBV7-9 with TRBJ1-2; TRBD1 matches 12 bases. CDR1 is SEHNR and CDR2 is FQNEAQ in the germline V gene (reference sequence). V lost 2 bases, J lost 2 bases, and 12 bases stayed unmatched. The CDR3 is 19 amino acids. CDR3 sequence reads: CASSLSVLGQGAENYGYTF. In DNA form, the CDR3 reads TGTGCCAGCAGCTTATCCGTTTTGGGACAGGGGGCAGAAAACTATGGCTACACCTTC.